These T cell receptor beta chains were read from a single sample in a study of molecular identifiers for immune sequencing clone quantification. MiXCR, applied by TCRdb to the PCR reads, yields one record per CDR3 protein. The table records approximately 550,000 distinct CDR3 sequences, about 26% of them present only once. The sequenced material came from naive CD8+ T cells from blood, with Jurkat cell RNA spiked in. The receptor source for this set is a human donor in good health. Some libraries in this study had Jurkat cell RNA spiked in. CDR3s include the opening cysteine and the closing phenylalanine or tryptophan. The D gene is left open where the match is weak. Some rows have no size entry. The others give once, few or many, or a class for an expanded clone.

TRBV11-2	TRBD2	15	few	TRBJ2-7	CASRTTSGAFYEQYF	TGTGCCAGCAGAACAACTAGCGGGGCTTTCTACGAGCAGTACTTC
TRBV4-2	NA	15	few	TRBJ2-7	CASSPRWGETYEQYF	TGTGCCAGCAGCCCCCGCTGGGGAGAAACCTACGAGCAGTACTTC
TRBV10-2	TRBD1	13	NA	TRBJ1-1	CASSPGQDTEAFF	TGCGCCAGCAGCCCCGGACAGGACACTGAAGCTTTCTTT
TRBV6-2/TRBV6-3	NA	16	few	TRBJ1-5	CASSYPTGMGNQPQHF	TGTGCCAGCAGTTACCCGACGGGTATGGGCAATCAGCCCCAGCATTTT
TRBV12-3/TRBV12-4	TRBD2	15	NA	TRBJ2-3	CASSGGGGSTDTQYF	TGTGCCAGCAGTGGCGGCGGGGGTAGCACAGATACGCAGTATTTT
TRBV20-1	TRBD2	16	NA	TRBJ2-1	CSAPTRGLAGYNEQFF	TGCAGTGCACCGACGAGAGGACTAGCGGGATACAATGAGCAGTTCTTC
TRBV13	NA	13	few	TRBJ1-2	CASSFRGLYGYTF	TGTGCCAGCAGCTTCAGGGGTTTATATGGCTACACCTTC
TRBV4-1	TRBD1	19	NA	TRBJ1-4	CASSRGPWDSLATNEKLFF	TGCGCCAGCAGCCGAGGCCCCTGGGACAGCCTTGCAACTAATGAAAAACTGTTTTTT
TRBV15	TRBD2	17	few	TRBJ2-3	CATSRDLAGGSTDTQYF	TGTGCCACCAGCAGAGATCTAGCGGGGGGCTCCACAGATACGCAGTATTTT
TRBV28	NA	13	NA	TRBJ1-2	CASSLEQYYGYTF	TGTGCCAGCAGTTTAGAACAGTACTATGGCTACACCTTC
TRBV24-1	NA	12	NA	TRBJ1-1	CATSGRNTEAFF	TGTGCCACCAGTGGCAGGAACACTGAAGCTTTCTTT
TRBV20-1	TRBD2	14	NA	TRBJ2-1	CSARGTSGWDEQFF	TGCAGTGCTAGAGGGACTAGCGGATGGGATGAGCAGTTCTTC
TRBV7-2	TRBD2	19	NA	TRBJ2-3	CVSSSRIGDYPRGRDTQDF	TGTGTCAGCAGCTCTCGAATCGGGGACTACCCAAGAGGGAGGGATACGCAGGATTTT
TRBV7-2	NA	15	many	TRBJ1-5	CASSLLATVNQPQHF	TGTGCCAGCAGCTTATTAGCGACAGTCAATCAGCCCCAGCATTTT
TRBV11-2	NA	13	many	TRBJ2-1	CASSLATYNEQFF	TGTGCCAGCAGCTTGGCCACCTACAATGAGCAGTTCTTC
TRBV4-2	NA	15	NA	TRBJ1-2	CASSQVVSTNYGYTF	TGTGCCAGCAGCCAAGTTGTCTCTACTAACTATGGCTACACCTTC
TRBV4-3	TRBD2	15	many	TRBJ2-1	CASSPGLASYNEQFF	TGCGCCAGCAGCCCGGGACTAGCGTCCTACAATGAGCAGTTCTTC
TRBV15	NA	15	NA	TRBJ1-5	CATSRGGCHNQPQHF	TGTGCCACCAGCAGAGGAGGGTGCCATAATCAGCCCCAGCATTTT
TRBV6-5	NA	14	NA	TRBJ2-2	CASVAGTNTGELFF	TGTGCCAGCGTAGCCGGGACCAACACCGGGGAGCTGTTTTTT
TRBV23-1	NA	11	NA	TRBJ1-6	CASSADSPLHF	TGCGCCAGCAGTGCAGACTCACCCCTCCACTTT
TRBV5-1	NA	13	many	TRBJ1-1	CASSLNTGTEAFF	TGCGCCAGCAGCTTGAACACAGGGACTGAAGCTTTCTTT
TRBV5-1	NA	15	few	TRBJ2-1	CASSLNPPAGNEQFF	TGCGCCAGCAGCTTGAACCCTCCGGCTGGCAATGAGCAGTTCTTC
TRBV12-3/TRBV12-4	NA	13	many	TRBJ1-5	CASNTGRNQPQHF	TGTGCCAGCAACACCGGCCGTAATCAGCCCCAGCATTTT
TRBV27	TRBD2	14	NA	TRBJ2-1	CASSLLAEDNEQFF	TGTGCCAGCAGTTTACTAGCGGAGGACAATGAGCAGTTCTTC
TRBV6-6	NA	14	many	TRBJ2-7	CASSYQGSSYEQYF	TGTGCCAGCAGTTACCAGGGAAGTTCCTACGAGCAGTACTTC
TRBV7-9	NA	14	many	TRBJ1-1	CASSPPQSNAEAFF	TGTGCCAGCAGCCCCCCGCAGTCAAACGCTGAAGCTTTCTTT
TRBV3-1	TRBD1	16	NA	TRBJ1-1	CASSQPGQGGGTEAFF	TGTGCCAGCAGCCAACCCGGACAGGGCGGCGGCACTGAAGCTTTCTTT
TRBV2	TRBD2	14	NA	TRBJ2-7	CASRGTSGTYEQYF	TGTGCCAGCAGGGGGACTAGCGGGACCTACGAGCAGTACTTC
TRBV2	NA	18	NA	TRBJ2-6	CARSAGTRILSGANVLTF	TGTGCCCGCAGCGCTGGGACAAGAATACTATCTGGGGCCAACGTCCTGACTTTC
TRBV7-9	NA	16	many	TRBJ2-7	CASSPSVSGPDYEQYF	TGTGCCAGCAGCCCCAGCGTGAGCGGACCTGACTACGAGCAGTACTTC
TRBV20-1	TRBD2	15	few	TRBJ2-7	CSARVSGGGYYEQYF	TGCAGTGCTAGAGTCAGCGGGGGGGGATACTACGAGCAGTACTTC
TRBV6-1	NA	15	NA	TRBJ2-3	CASSEASVATDTQYF	TGTGCCAGCAGTGAAGCGTCAGTAGCCACAGATACGCAGTATTTT
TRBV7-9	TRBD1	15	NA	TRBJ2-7	CASSPRTGGNGEQYF	TGTGCCAGCAGCCCTAGGACAGGGGGCAATGGGGAGCAGTACTTC
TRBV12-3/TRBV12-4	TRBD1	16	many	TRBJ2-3	CASRSQRTGAGDTQYF	TGTGCCAGCAGATCCCAGAGAACAGGGGCAGGAGATACGCAGTATTTT
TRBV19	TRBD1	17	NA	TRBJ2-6	CASSFRDRGTGANVLTF	TGTGCCAGTAGTTTCCGGGACAGGGGTACAGGGGCCAACGTCCTGACTTTC
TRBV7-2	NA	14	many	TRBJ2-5	CASSSSTGYETQYF	TGTGCCAGCAGCTCGTCGACAGGTTATGAGACCCAGTACTTC
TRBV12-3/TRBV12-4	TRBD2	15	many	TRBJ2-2	CASSPVAGGSGELFF	TGTGCCAGCAGTCCGGTAGCGGGAGGTTCCGGGGAGCTGTTTTTT
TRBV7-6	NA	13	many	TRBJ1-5	CASSLEVGQPQHF	TGTGCCAGCAGCTTAGAGGTGGGTCAGCCCCAGCATTTT
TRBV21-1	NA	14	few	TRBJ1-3	CASSKGTVFNTIYF	TGTGCCAGCAGCAAAGGGACAGTGTTCAACACCATATATTTT
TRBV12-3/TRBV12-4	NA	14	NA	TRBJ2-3	CASSFLTHTATQYF	TGTGCCAGCAGTTTTTTGACGCACACAGCTACGCAGTATTTT
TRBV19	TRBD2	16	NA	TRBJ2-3	CASGPGLAPSTDTQYF	TGTGCCAGTGGTCCGGGACTAGCACCTAGCACAGATACGCAGTATTTT
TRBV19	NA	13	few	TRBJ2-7	CASSMSSEYEQYF	TGTGCCAGTAGTATGTCTAGTGAATACGAGCAGTACTTC
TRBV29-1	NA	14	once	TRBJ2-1	CSVDPGSGNNEQFF	TGCAGCGTTGACCCGGGATCAGGGAACAATGAGCAGTTCTTC
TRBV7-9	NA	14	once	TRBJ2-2	CASSLLFGAGELFF	TGTGCCAGCAGCCTCCTCTTCGGGGCCGGGGAGCTGTTTTTT
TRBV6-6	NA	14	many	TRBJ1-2	CASSLADVNYGYTF	TGTGCCAGCAGTTTGGCCGATGTTAACTATGGCTACACCTTC
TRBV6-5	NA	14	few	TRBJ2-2	CASTRDENTGELFF	TGTGCCAGCACACGGGACGAGAACACCGGGGAGCTGTTTTTT
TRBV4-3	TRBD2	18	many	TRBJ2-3	CASSFRLAGGPMTDTQYF	TGCGCCAGCAGCTTCCGACTAGCGGGGGGGCCGATGACAGATACGCAGTATTTT
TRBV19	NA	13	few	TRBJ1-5	CASSMLGNQPQHF	TGTGCCAGTAGTATGTTAGGAAATCAGCCCCAGCATTTT
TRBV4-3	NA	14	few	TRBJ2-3	CASSQGGVGDTQYF	TGCGCCAGCAGCCAGGGAGGTGTGGGAGATACGCAGTATTTT
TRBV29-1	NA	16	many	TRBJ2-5	CSVEDRGGARIETQYF	TGCAGCGTTGAAGATCGTGGGGGGGCTAGGATCGAGACCCAGTACTTC
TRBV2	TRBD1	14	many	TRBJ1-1	CASSAGQGRTEAFF	TGTGCCAGCAGTGCCGGACAGGGAAGGACTGAAGCTTTCTTT
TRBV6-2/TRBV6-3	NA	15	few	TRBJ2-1	CASAEARYSYNEQFF	TGTGCCAGCGCCGAGGCCCGGTACTCCTACAATGAGCAGTTCTTC
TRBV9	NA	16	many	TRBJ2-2	CASSVAAGANTGELFF	TGTGCCAGCAGCGTAGCGGCGGGCGCGAACACCGGGGAGCTGTTTTTT
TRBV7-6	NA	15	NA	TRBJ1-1	CASIPVGAVNTEAFF	TGTGCCAGCATCCCAGTGGGGGCTGTGAACACTGAAGCTTTCTTT
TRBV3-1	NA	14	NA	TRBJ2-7	CASSEDSAVIEQYF	TGTGCCAGCAGCGAGGACTCTGCCGTCATCGAGCAGTACTTC
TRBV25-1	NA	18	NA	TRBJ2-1	CASSGPLGGLSAYNEQFF	TGTGCCAGCAGTGGGCCCCTTGGGGGACTCAGCGCCTACAATGAGCAGTTCTTC
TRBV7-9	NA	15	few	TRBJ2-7	CASSLHKQGSYEQYF	TGTGCCAGCAGCTTACATAAACAGGGATCCTACGAGCAGTACTTC
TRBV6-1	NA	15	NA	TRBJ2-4	CASSVEGLAKNIQYF	TGTGCCAGCAGTGTCGAGGGTCTAGCCAAAAACATTCAGTACTTC
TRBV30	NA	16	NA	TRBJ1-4	CAWGARQGITNEKLFF	TGTGCCTGGGGTGCCCGCCAGGGGATAACTAATGAAAAACTGTTTTTT